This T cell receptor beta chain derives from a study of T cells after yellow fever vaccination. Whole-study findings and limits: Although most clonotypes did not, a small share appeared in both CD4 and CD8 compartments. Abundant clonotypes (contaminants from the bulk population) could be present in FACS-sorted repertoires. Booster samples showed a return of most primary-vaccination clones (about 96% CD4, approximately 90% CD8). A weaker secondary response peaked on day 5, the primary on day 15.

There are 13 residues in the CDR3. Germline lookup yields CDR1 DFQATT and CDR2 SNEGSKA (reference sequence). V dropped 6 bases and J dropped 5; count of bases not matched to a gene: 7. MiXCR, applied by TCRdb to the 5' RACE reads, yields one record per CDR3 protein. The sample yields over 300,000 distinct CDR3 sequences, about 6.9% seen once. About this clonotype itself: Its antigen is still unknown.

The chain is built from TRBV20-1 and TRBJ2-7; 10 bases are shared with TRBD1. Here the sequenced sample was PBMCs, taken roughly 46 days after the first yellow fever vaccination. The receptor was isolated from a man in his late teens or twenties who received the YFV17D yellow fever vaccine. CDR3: CSASRDRGHEQYF. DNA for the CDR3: TGCAGTGCATCCCGGGACAGGGGCCACGAGCAGTACTTC.